This T cell receptor (beta chain) was documented in a study of cytomegalovirus exposure and HLA in healthy donors. For the study at large: HLA-typed donors contributed some 77 million unique TCRs, which were held in an early data release. General study results and limits: Across donors, most TCRs were seen rarely, yet some public ones were widespread. A later analysis reportedly found fewer N-insertions in an Asian-associated ancestry cluster than the roughly 670-donor mean.

Comments on this clone: Antigen specificity is unknown.

The CDR3 is 15 residues long. Germline lookup yields CDR1 MDHEN and CDR2 SYDVKM. The V gene end was trimmed by 3 bases and the J gene end by 6 bases; junction bases not matched to a gene: 5. The primer mix had 60 Vbeta and 13 Jbeta primers. Sequenced by immunoSEQ multiplex PCR; TCRdb stores in-frame clones only, minus some. The sample comprises more than 150,000 clones, roughly four fifths of which are singletons, and about 1.9% rests with the top ten. The gene calls are TRBV28 and TRBJ1-6, with 7 bases aligning to TRBD1. This sequence was found in a woman aged 18-29 years in good health and CMV-seropositive. The sequencing input was PBMCs. In DNA form, the CDR3 reads TGTGCCAGCAGTTTCCCGGGACAGTGTAATTCACCCCTCCACTTT. This sequence encodes CASSFPGQCNSPLHF.